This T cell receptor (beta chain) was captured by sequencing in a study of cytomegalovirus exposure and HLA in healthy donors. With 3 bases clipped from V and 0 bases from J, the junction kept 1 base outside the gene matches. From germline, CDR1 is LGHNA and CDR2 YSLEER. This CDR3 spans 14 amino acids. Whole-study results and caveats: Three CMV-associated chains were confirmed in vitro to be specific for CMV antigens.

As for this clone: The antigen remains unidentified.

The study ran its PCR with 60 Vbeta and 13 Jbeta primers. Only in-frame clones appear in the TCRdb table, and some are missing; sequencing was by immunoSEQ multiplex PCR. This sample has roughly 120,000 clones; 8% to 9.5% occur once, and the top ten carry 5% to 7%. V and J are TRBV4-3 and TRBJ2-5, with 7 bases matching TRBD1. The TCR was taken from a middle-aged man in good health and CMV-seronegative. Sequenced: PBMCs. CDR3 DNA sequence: TGCGCCAGCAGCCAGGGGACAGACCAAGAGACCCAGTACTTC. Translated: CASSQGTDQETQYF.